Listed below are T cell receptor beta chains from one sample, sequenced in a study of CD8 T cells in Susac syndrome. TCRdb redid the calling of the immunoSEQ multiplex PCR reads with MiXCR, one entry per CDR3 protein. The profile shows approximately 230,000 distinct CDR3 sequences, 93% of them singletons. The sequenced sample consisted of CD4+ T cells from PBMCs. These receptors were taken from a human donor with multiple sclerosis. The CDR3 runs from the conserved cysteine through the conserved F or W.

TRBV10-3,CAISESGIHQGLQHF
TRBV4-1,CASSQTGTGSEKLFF
TRBV2,CARGTGEVSQPQHF
TRBV29-1,CSVEDLGSGSDEQFF
TRBV13,CASSWTANYEQYF
TRBV2,CASVRESTDTQYF
TRBV20-1,CGSGAINNEQFF
TRBV7-2,CASSLAAARADTQYF
TRBV25-1,CASSGHHQQYF
TRBV11-2,CASSLGTGGNSNTQYF
TRBV4-1,CASSQDLGTGYEKLFF
TRBV13,CASSLRRGSSVTQYF
TRBV30,CAWSVSRTATNEKLFF
TRBV5-1,CASSPGLAAGEETQYF
TRBV6-5,CASSYKPSYYNEQFF
TRBV19,CASSIRGSNTGELFF
TRBV20-1,CSARFGTGPLSYEQYF
TRBV20-1,CSARETGAYGYTF
TRBV30,CAWILRGSLHF
TRBV4-2,CASSQGSLLTGANVLTF
TRBV24-1,CATSDFKRGEQFF
TRBV4-1,CASSPRRGGTRMETQYF
TRBV6-1,CATRGTGNWSPLHF
TRBV7-2,CASSLSLTGDEQFF
TRBV6-2/TRBV6-3,CASSSGRELMPQHF
TRBV6-6,CASSYRSDEQYF
TRBV20-1,CSARATRGYGYTF
TRBV29-1,CSGVSGANVLTF
TRBV28,CASSSTIWGDHMDTQYF
TRBV19,CASSNTGTEAFF
TRBV5-4,CASSVDRYTDTQYF
TRBV6-5,CATQRGGPTDTQYF
TRBV6-5,CASTAGSLGNTIYF
TRBV20-1,CSAGGAGGYDNEQFF
TRBV9,CASSAHPGVSGANVLTF
TRBV19,CASSGLTGSISPLHF
TRBV5-1,CASSLARTSGGAPDTQYF
TRBV10-3,CATQVGWLADTDTQYF
TRBV6-1,CASSEVEGSPTQYF
TRBV12-3/TRBV12-4,CASSLQQGGEETQYF
TRBV27,CASTLRALQRPNTGELFF
TRBV15,CATSRAVGVYNSPLHF
TRBV7-9,CASSAGGQLGEQYF
TRBV5-1,CASTGDIYEQYF
TRBV5-1,CASSPSAGTAMNTEAFF
TRBV7-2,CASSLAPTGTISYGYTF
TRBV18,CATSGQGGNTIYF
TRBV5-1,CASSLAGQGTGELFF
TRBV15,CATSRDLTPDTQYF
TRBV5-1,CASSYDRGVNSPLHF
TRBV28,CASRGRYYNEQFF
TRBV6-1,CASSEDRSSYNEQFF
TRBV7-9,CASSHSGTITDTQYF
TRBV6-1,CASSPLAGGRGETQYF
TRBV29-1,CSARTEAEAFF
TRBV2,CASRGDSPGLAASSTDTQYF
TRBV4-1,CASSPGSLSYNEQFF